This is a list of T cell receptor beta chains from one sample in a study of shared clonotypes between healthy human individuals. Using immunoSEQ multiplex PCR, the repertoire was profiled, and TCRdb retains in-frame clones only, with some absent. The sample contains roughly 1,600,000 clones, around 98.5% of which appear only once. Material for sequencing was naive CD4+ T cells sorted from blood. The receptors were sampled from a man aged 30 to 45 in good health. Both conserved end residues are part of each CDR3. The D gene is left open where the match is weak. A row's size may be missing; if present it is once, few, many or a size class.

CDR3nt	CDR3aa	d_gene	abundance	v_gene	j_gene
TGCGCCAGCAGTCAACAGGGGGTAAACACTGAAGCTTTCTTT	CASSQQGVNTEAFF	TRBD1	NA	TRBV10-1	TRBJ1-1
TGTGCCAGCTCACCAACGGGACAGGGTGGCTACGAGCAGTACTTC	CASSPTGQGGYEQYF	TRBD1	NA	TRBV18	TRBJ2-7
TGCAGCGTTGAAGTGCCTAGCGGGAGTAGGGATGAGCAGTTCTTC	CSVEVPSGSRDEQFF	TRBD2	once	TRBV29-1	TRBJ2-1
TGTGCCAGCAGTGCTAGCGGGAGGGCCAATGAGCAGTTCTTC	CASSASGRANEQFF	TRBD2	once	TRBV27	TRBJ2-1
TGTGCCAGCAGTTTCCTAGCGGGAGGGCCTATCGGGGAGCTGTTTTTT	CASSFLAGGPIGELFF	TRBD2	NA	TRBV27	TRBJ2-2
TGCGCCAGCAGTGAGACAGGATTCGACACTGAAGCTTTCTTT	CASSETGFDTEAFF	NA	NA	TRBV10-1	TRBJ1-1
TGTGCCAGCAGCGTAGTAGCGGCGAACACCGGGGAGCTGTTTTTT	CASSVVAANTGELFF	NA	NA	TRBV9	TRBJ2-2
TGTGCCAGTAGTATACTAGGGCAGGGAAATCAGCCCCAGCATTTT	CASSILGQGNQPQHF	NA	once	TRBV19	TRBJ1-5
TGCGCCAGCAGCTTGGAGGTCTCCTACGAGCAGTACTTC	CASSLEVSYEQYF	NA	NA	TRBV5-1	TRBJ2-7
TGTGCCAGCTCACCACCGTTCCGACAGGGGAACACTGAAGCTTTCTTT	CASSPPFRQGNTEAFF	TRBD1	NA	TRBV18	TRBJ1-1
TGCGCCAGCAGCCAGGGACCGGGACTAGCGGGAAAAGTTAACACCGGGGAGCTGTTTTTT	CASSQGPGLAGKVNTGELFF	TRBD2	NA	TRBV4-3	TRBJ2-2
TGCGCCAGCAGCTTGGGGGCTCCAAACTACGAGCAGTACTTC	CASSLGAPNYEQYF	NA	NA	TRBV5-1	TRBJ2-7
TGTGCCAGCTCAGCCTCACAGACGGAGGGTACTGAAAAACTGTTTTTT	CASSASQTEGTEKLFF	NA	NA	TRBV18	TRBJ1-4
TGTGCCAGCTCACCACTGGAGACACCTCAGGGAAATCAGCCCCAGCATTTT	CASSPLETPQGNQPQHF	NA	once	TRBV18	TRBJ1-5
TGTGCCAGCAGGAATGGACAGAACACCGGGGAGCTGTTTTTT	CASRNGQNTGELFF	NA	NA	TRBV2	TRBJ2-2
TGTGCCAGCAGCTCACAATTAAGCCCCTCTATAGAGACCCAGTACTTC	CASSSQLSPSIETQYF	NA	NA	TRBV9	TRBJ2-5
TGCGCCAGCAGCTTGGGCGACAGATACTCCTACGAGCAGTACTTC	CASSLGDRYSYEQYF	NA	NA	TRBV5-1	TRBJ2-7
TGTGCCTGGACTCCTAATTTGCGGAACAATGAGCAGTTCTTC	CAWTPNLRNNEQFF	NA	NA	TRBV30	TRBJ2-1
TGTGCTAGTGGTTTGTCGGATACGCAGTATTTT	CASGLSDTQYF	NA	NA	TRBV12-5	TRBJ2-3
TGTGCCAGCAGGGGTAGCGGGGCAAGCTCCTACAATGAGCAGTTCTTC	CASRGSGASSYNEQFF	TRBD2	NA	TRBV2	TRBJ2-1
TGTGCCAGCCTAAAAGTCGGGGGGCGGATTCAGCCCCAGCATTTT	CASLKVGGRIQPQHF	NA	NA	TRBV28	TRBJ1-5
TGTGCCAGTAGTATACATGGTGCAGGGGGTAACGAGCAGTACTTC	CASSIHGAGGNEQYF	TRBD1	once	TRBV19	TRBJ2-7
TGCGCCAGCGGGGGAGAGGCCAGCTCCTACAATGAGCAGTTCTTC	CASGGEASSYNEQFF	NA	NA	TRBV10-2	TRBJ2-1
TGTGCCAGCAGTTTAGGGGGGGGCCCCAATGAAAAACTGTTTTTT	CASSLGGGPNEKLFF	NA	NA	TRBV27	TRBJ1-4